This TCR beta chain stems from a study of siplizumab effects on memory and regulatory T cells. The CDR3 extends over 14 amino acids. Germline CDR1 and CDR2: LGHNA and YNFKEQ. V gave up 4 bases and J gave up 0 bases, with 7 bases separating them. The study's findings and limits: In siplizumab conditions, mappable alloreactive CD4+ clones averaged about 71% Treg-derived, against 25% to 30% in controls. Researchers could not give a naive or memory phenotype to roughly 80-97% of proliferating CD4+ or CD8+ clones. Both greater diversity than memory cells and a major contribution to the alloresponse seemed to characterize naive T cells.

In regard to this clone: The target antigen is unknown.

Method: immunoSEQ multiplex PCR; TCRdb's copy keeps in-frame clones and lacks some. The profile shows roughly 75,000 clones, 85% to 95% of them singletons. Sample: CD8+ T cells sorted from blood. This clonotype was obtained from a human donor in good health. This sequence joins TRBV4-2 and TRBJ2-1, with D perhaps TRBD1 or TRBD2 (6 bases each). The CDR3 DNA reads TGTGCCAGCAGCCCGGGGGCCTCCTACAATGAGCAGTTCTTC. Translating gives CASSPGASYNEQFF.